This note documents a single TCR beta chain sequence. Measured with immunoSEQ multiplex PCR; TCRdb has only the in-frame clones, and not every one. Here the sample spans under 80,000 clones, 95% to 97% being singletons. Germline loops: CDR1 WNHNN, CDR2 SYGVQD (reference sequence). V was pared by 3 bases and J by 5 bases, with 7 bases of the junction left unmatched. This CDR3 comprises 16 residues. These data originate in a study of technical replicates of blood from a few donors. V usage is TRBV10-1 and J usage is TRBJ2-5; 12 nucleotides line up with TRBD1. The sequence was collected from a human donor in good health. The sequenced sample was T cells isolated from PBMCs. In nucleotides, the CDR3 is TGCGCCAGCAGTGACCGTGGGGACAGGGGGCGTGAGACCCAGTACTTC. Translation: CASSDRGDRGRETQYF.